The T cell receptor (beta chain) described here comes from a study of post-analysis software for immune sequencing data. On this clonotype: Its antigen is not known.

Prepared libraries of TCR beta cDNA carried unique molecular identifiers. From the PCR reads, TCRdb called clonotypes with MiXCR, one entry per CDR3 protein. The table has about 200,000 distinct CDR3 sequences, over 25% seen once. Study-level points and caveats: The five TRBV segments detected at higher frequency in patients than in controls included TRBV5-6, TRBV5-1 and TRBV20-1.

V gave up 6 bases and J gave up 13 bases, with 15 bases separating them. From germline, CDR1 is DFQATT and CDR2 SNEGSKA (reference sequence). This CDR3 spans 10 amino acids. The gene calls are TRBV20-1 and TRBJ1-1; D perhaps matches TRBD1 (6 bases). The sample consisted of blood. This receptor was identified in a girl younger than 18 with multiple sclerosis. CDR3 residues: CSARQDWGFF. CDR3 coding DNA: TGCAGTGCCAGACAGGATTGGGGTTTCTTT.